Shown below are 27 T cell receptor beta chains from a single sample sequenced in a study of T-cell reconstitution after alpha-beta-depleted transplantation in children. Unique molecular identifiers were incorporated when the TCRbeta library was constructed. Using its own MiXCR run on the PCR reads, TCRdb lists one record per CDR3 protein. In the table there are 550,000 to 600,000 distinct CDR3 sequences, 20% to 25% of which are singletons. Sequenced here: PBMCs, mostly from graft donor cells, sampled 360 days after TCRalphabeta/CD19-depleted stem cell transplant. The receptors shown here come from a boy less than two years old who had a stem cell transplant for acute myeloid leukemia, so the T cells may come from the graft donor.

The gene calls are TRBV7-2 and TRBJ1-2, with D possibly TRBD1 on 5 matching bases. Germline lookup yields CDR1 SGHTA and CDR2 FQGNSA. This CDR3 is 13 amino acids long. V dropped 3 bases and J dropped 8 bases, with 13 bases sitting between them. CDR3 DNA: TGTGCCAGCAGCTTGGGACCTAACGAGGGCTACACCTTC. Encoded protein: CASSLGPNEGYTF.

This clonotype turned up a few times. The chain is built from TRBV12-3 or TRBV12-4 and TRBJ2-5; 14 nucleotides agree with TRBD2. CDR3 length: 14 residues. V dropped 6 bases and J dropped 9; count of bases not matched to a gene: 6. The CDR3: CASSQTSGGASQYF. The CDR3 DNA sequence: TGTGCCAGCAGCCAGACTAGCGGGGGGGCCTCCCAGTACTTC.

The chain couples TRBV15 to TRBJ2-3; D uncertain. The CDR3 contains 15 residues. V shed 0 bases and J shed 6 bases, with 13 bases lying between them. CDR1 and CDR2 (germline): LNHNV, YYDKDF (reference sequence). CDR3 amino acids: CATSRDRSRSDTQYF. CDR3 in DNA: TGTGCCACCAGCAGAGATCGAAGCCGGTCGGATACGCAGTATTTT.

This clonotype has only a few counts. The rearrangement uses TRBV7-2 and TRBJ1-2; weak D call: TRBD1 (6 bases). This CDR3 spans 16 amino acids. V was clipped by 5 bases and J by 4 bases, with 20 bases between them. In germline, CDR1 is SGHTA, CDR2 FQGNSA. CDR3 in DNA: TGTGCCAGCAGCCTGGAAACAGGGTATCCGGCCTATGGCTACACCTTC. Translation gives CASSLETGYPAYGYTF. Full variable domain (remainder filled in from reference TRBV7-2 and TRBJ1-2): GAGVSQSPSNKVTEKGKDVELRCDPISGHTALYWYRQSLGQGLEFLIYFQGNSAPDKSGLPSDRFSAERTGGSVSTLTIQRTQQEDSAVYLCASSLETGYPAYGYTFGSGTRLTVV.

This clonotype appeared a few times. The rearrangement uses TRBV6-5 and TRBJ1-5, with a possible D match to TRBD1 (5 bases). CDR1 is MNHEY, CDR2 SVGAGI, per germline. The CDR3 length is 16 residues. Trimming removed 2 bases at V and 7 bases at J, with 18 bases between. CDR3 amino acids: CASSYGSVRGGQPQHF. The CDR3 region has the DNA TGTGCCAGCAGTTACGGGTCGGTGAGGGGAGGACAGCCCCAGCATTTT.

This clonotype was seen ten or more times. The DNA for the CDR3 is TGTGCCAGCAGCCCCGGACAGGGAGGGAGGAACACTGAAGCTTTCTTT. It codes for CASSPGQGGRNTEAFF. The rearrangement uses TRBV7-9 and TRBJ1-1; 8 bases agree with TRBD1. From germline, CDR1 is SEHNR and CDR2 FQNEAQ (reference sequence). This CDR3 spans 16 amino acids. Trimming removed 5 bases from V and 1 base from J; junction bases left unmatched: 9.

This clonotype was found many times. This sequence joins TRBV12-3 or TRBV12-4 and TRBJ1-1; tentatively, D is TRBD1 (6 bases). This CDR3 comprises 14 residues. Deletions cut 4 bases from V and 1 base from J, with 10 bases between. The CDR3 region is CASSSGTPNTEAFF. The CDR3 DNA follows: TGTGCCAGCAGTTCCGGGACACCGAACACTGAAGCTTTCTTT.

The sample holds many counts of this clonotype. CDR3 amino acids: CSVVTGSNYGYTF. CDR3 bases: TGCAGCGTTGTGACAGGGTCAAACTATGGCTACACCTTC. The chain couples TRBV29-1 to TRBJ1-2; 7 bases fit TRBD1. Germline values: CDR1 SQVTM, CDR2 ANQGSEA. After removal of 4 bases from V and 2 bases from J, the junction contained 4 bases not matched to a gene. The CDR3 contains 13 residues.

V and J are TRBV20-1 and TRBJ2-4; weak D call: TRBD1 (5 bases). V shed 0 bases and J shed 10 bases, with 16 bases lying between them. Germline CDR1 is DFQATT and CDR2 is SNEGSKA (reference sequence). The CDR3 has 14 amino acids. CDR3 sequence reads: CSARDGPGKTIQYF. Written as DNA, the CDR3 is TGCAGTGCTAGAGATGGTCCAGGGAAAACAATTCAGTACTTC.

Details on this clonotype: This may come from a read error, since a much larger clone is one base off. The chain carries TRBV5-4 and TRBJ1-1; D is perhaps TRBD1 (6 bases). Germline loops: CDR1 SGHNT, CDR2 YYREEE (reference sequence). CDR3 length: 19 amino acids. CDR3 coding DNA: TGTGCCAGCGGCTTGTTACTCAGGGGACGATTGAGCGTGGACACTGAAGCTTTCTTT. The encoded protein is CASGLLLRGRLSVDTEAFF.

This clonotype was seen ten or more times. The genes are TRBV9 and TRBJ1-2; D is ambiguous. The CDR3 is made up of 14 amino acids. V lost 0 bases to trimming and J lost 0 bases, with 6 bases between them. CDR1 SGDLS and CDR2 YYNGEE come from the germline V gene. The CDR3 spells CASSVEAANYGYTF. CDR3 DNA: TGTGCCAGCAGCGTAGAAGCAGCTAACTATGGCTACACCTTC.

This clonotype was observed many times. V and J are TRBV7-9 and TRBJ2-7, with D hard to call. Germline V CDR1 and CDR2: SEHNR, FQNEAQ (reference sequence). Trimming took 1 base from V and 0 from J, leaving 4 bases between them. The CDR3 spans 13 residues. The CDR3 loop is CASSLGISYEQYV. The CDR3 DNA follows: TGTGCCAGCAGCTTAGGCATCTCCTACGAGCAGTACGTC.

V gene TRBV6-1 combines with J gene TRBJ2-7; 8 bases map to TRBD2. This CDR3 is 15 amino acids long. V shed 6 bases, J shed 8 bases, and the junction held 15 bases outside the gene matches. Germline CDR1 MNHNS, CDR2 SASEGT. For the CDR3, the DNA is TGTGCCAGCAGCCCACCCGGGACTAGGCTAGGGCAGCAGTACTTC. This sequence encodes CASSPPGTRLGQQYF.

This clonotype was observed a handful of times. The chain uses TRBV5-1 and TRBJ2-1; tentatively, D is TRBD2 (6 bases). Germline CDR1 and CDR2: SGHRS and YFSETQ. Between the trimmed V and J ends, which lost 3 bases and 10 bases, there was a span of 20 bases. This CDR3 comprises 15 residues. As DNA, the CDR3 is TGCGCCAGCAGCTCCCGGCCTCACTCGGAGGGGGAGCAGTTCTTC. This gives the protein CASSSRPHSEGEQFF. Combining the CDR3 with reference TRBV5-1 and TRBJ2-1 gives the whole variable domain KAGVTQTPRYLIKTRGQQVTLSCSPISGHRSVSWYQQTPGQGLQFLFEYFSETQRNKGNFPGRFSGRQFSNSRSEMNVSTLELGDSALYLCASSSRPHSEGEQFFGPGTRLTVL.

The chain combines TRBV12-3 or TRBV12-4 with TRBJ1-2; D uncertain. This CDR3 is 14 amino acids long. The V and J ends lost 3 bases and 5 bases respectively, with 13 bases between them. CDR3 loop: CASSLLGGRYGYTF. CDR3 in DNA: TGTGCCAGCAGTTTGTTGGGCGGACGGTATGGCTACACCTTC.

V usage is TRBV6-1 and J usage is TRBJ1-2, with TRBD1 as a possible D gene (6 bases). V gave up 7 bases and J gave up 8 bases, with 17 bases separating them. The CDR3 has 13 residues. Germline CDR1 MNHNS, CDR2 SASEGT. The CDR3 sequence is CASTDSVKMGYTF. The CDR3 DNA is TGTGCCAGCACGGACAGCGTCAAGATGGGCTACACCTTC.

This clonotype was found a few times. V usage is TRBV20-1 and J usage is TRBJ2-2; 11 nucleotides line up with TRBD2. Unmatched junction bases numbered 4, after V lost 4 bases and J lost 0 bases. There are 16 residues in the CDR3. CDR1 is DFQATT, CDR2 SNEGSKA, per germline (reference sequence). The CDR3 protein is CSAKLAGATNTGELFF. CDR3 bases: TGCAGTGCTAAACTAGCGGGGGCGACGAACACCGGGGAGCTGTTTTTT.

This clonotype occurred a few times. V usage is TRBV7-2 and J usage is TRBJ2-7; tentatively, D is TRBD1 (6 bases). In germline, CDR1 is SGHTA, CDR2 FQGNSA. The germline V and J ends were trimmed by 1 base and 1 base, with 11 bases remaining between them. The CDR3 runs to 15 residues. The CDR3 nucleotides read TGTGCCAGCAGCTTAGGGACAGTGAGGTCCTACGAGCAGTACTTC. Its translation: CASSLGTVRSYEQYF. The full variable domain, in which reference TRBV7-2 and TRBJ2-7 provide the parts outside the CDR3, is GAGVSQSPSNKVTEKGKDVELRCDPISGHTALYWYRQSLGQGLEFLIYFQGNSAPDKSGLPSDRFSAERTGGSVSTLTIQRTQQEDSAVYLCASSLGTVRSYEQYFGPGTRLTVT.

The genes are TRBV10-3 and TRBJ2-1, with TRBD1 identical over 11 bases. The V gene end was trimmed by 2 bases and the J gene end by 1 base; junction bases not matched to a gene: 4. Germline V gives CDR1 ENHRY, CDR2 SYGVKD. The CDR3 has 17 residues. The CDR3 bases are TGTGCCATCAGTGAGCTGGGGACAGGGGGGTCCTACAATGAGCAGTTCTTC. The encoded protein is CAISELGTGGSYNEQFF.

This clonotype was picked up many times. The chain combines TRBV27 with TRBJ1-2; 12 nucleotides line up with TRBD1. Germline CDR1 reads MNHEY; CDR2 reads SMNVEV (reference sequence). V shed 3 bases, J shed 1 base, and the junction held 9 bases outside the gene matches. The CDR3 consists of 18 residues. CDR3 nucleotide sequence: TGTGCCAGCAGTTTCGGCAAGGGGACAGGGGGCTTTAACTATGGCTACACCTTC. Protein sequence: CASSFGKGTGGFNYGYTF.

This clonotype was observed a handful of times. This chain connects TRBV12-3 or TRBV12-4 to TRBJ1-2, with D maybe TRBD1 (6 bases). This CDR3 is 15 amino acids long. The V end lost 4 bases, the J end lost 1 base, and 13 bases lay between the germline ends. For the CDR3, the DNA is TGTGCCAGCAGTTCAGGTGCAGGGGTTAACTATGGCTACACCTTC. Translating it yields CASSSGAGVNYGYTF.

The sample holds many counts of this clonotype. The gene calls are TRBV12-3 or TRBV12-4 and TRBJ2-6; D may correspond to TRBD1 or TRBD2 (6 bases each). This CDR3 region has 19 residues. V lost 0 bases to trimming and J lost 2 bases, with 17 bases between them. The CDR3 protein is CASSLASRGDVPGANVLTF. As DNA, the CDR3 is TGTGCCAGCAGTTTAGCCTCGAGGGGGGACGTTCCTGGGGCCAACGTCCTGACTTTC.

The chain uses TRBV27 and TRBJ2-4; maybe TRBD1 (5 bases). This CDR3 region has 15 residues. CDR1 is MNHEY and CDR2 is SMNVEV in the germline V gene (reference sequence). V was clipped by 6 bases and J by 7 bases, with 19 bases between them. The CDR3 spells CASSSWAGLPNIQYF. The DNA for the CDR3 is TGTGCCAGCAGCTCATGGGCAGGGTTGCCGAACATTCAGTACTTC.

This clonotype turned up a few times. The chain links TRBV12-3 or TRBV12-4 to TRBJ2-3; D gene uncertain. The CDR3 sequence is 13 residues long. Trimming shortened V by 5 bases and J by 0 bases, and 6 bases separated the two germline ends. CDR3 residues: CASSIASTDTQYF. The CDR3, as DNA: TGTGCCAGCAGTATTGCGAGCACAGATACGCAGTATTTT.

This clonotype was counted between two and nine times. The chain joins TRBV5-1 to TRBJ2-4; D possibly corresponds to TRBD2 (6 bases). Germline CDR1 and CDR2: SGHRS and YFSETQ. The CDR3 runs 13 residues. Trimming took 2 bases from V and 8 from J, leaving 11 bases between them. In DNA form, the CDR3 reads TGCGCCAGCAGCTTCGAGGAGGGAGACATTCAGTACTTC. It is translated as CASSFEEGDIQYF.

V usage is TRBV24-1 and J usage is TRBJ1-1; D is perhaps TRBD1 (5 bases). V dropped 3 bases and J dropped 1 base, with 11 bases sitting between them. CDR3 length: 15 amino acids. Germline V gene data show CDR1 as KGHDR and CDR2 as SFDVKD. CDR3 nucleotide sequence: TGTGCCACCAGTGATCCAGGGTCGGGGAACACTGAAGCTTTCTTT. It translates to CATSDPGSGNTEAFF.

This clonotype was found many times. CDR3 protein: CASGPTGVGDNEQFF. The CDR3 region has the DNA TGTGCCAGCGGACCTACAGGGGTAGGCGACAATGAGCAGTTCTTC. The gene calls are TRBV12-3 or TRBV12-4 and TRBJ2-1; TRBD1 matches at 7 bases. CDR3 size: 15 residues. Trimming removed 8 bases from V and 5 bases from J; junction bases left unmatched: 12.